These 20 T cell receptor beta chains were all obtained from the same sample, sequenced in a study of tumor-infiltrating lymphocytes in primary liver carcinoma. Scientists recovered RNA and DNA together from roughly 20-30 mg of unsorted bulk tissue. Researchers generated TCR beta cDNA from roughly 520 ng of total RNA, relying on a constant-region primer. The TCR beta library was amplified through three nested multiplex PCR rounds in a modified ARM-PCR procedure. For approximately 11 cycles apiece, the opening two PCR rounds ran with TRBV1-TRBV30 forward primers and a C-beta reverse primer. A single record per CDR3 protein comes from TCRdb applying MiXCR to the multiplex PCR reads. The sample has tens of thousands of distinct CDR3 sequences, about 75% seen once. Material: tumor-adjacent normal liver tissue. The receptors shown here come from a man in his forties or fifties with primary liver carcinoma and hepatitis B virus infection.

In the case of this clonotype: At one of its ends the junction is not consistent with the germline gene, which may arise from a read error. The rearrangement links TRBV11-2 to TRBJ2-1; D may be TRBD1 or TRBD2 (5 bases each). Per the germline V gene, CDR1 is SGHAT and CDR2 is FQNNGV. This CDR3 is built from 15 residues. The DNA for the CDR3 is TGTCCTAGCAGCACTCCGGGGCAGGGTTTCAATGAGCGGTTCTTC. Its translation is CPSSTPGQGFNERFF.

Comments on this clonotype: The germline gene is not matched at one end of the junction; a read error may be the cause. This sequence joins TRBV6-1 and TRBJ1-1; 7 bases fit TRBD1. There are 17 residues in the CDR3. Germline CDR1 MNHNS, CDR2 SASEGT. CDR3 amino acids: CASSEGEGQGVNIEAFF. In nucleotides, the CDR3 is TGTGCCAGCAGTGAAGGTGAGGGGCAGGGGGTTAACATTGAAGCTTTCTTT.

This clonotype was seen ten or more times. The V and J genes are TRBV15 and TRBJ2-3; 8 bases are a match to TRBD1. J lost 3 bases, V lost 5 bases, and 7 bases had no gene match. Looked up from germline, CDR1 is LNHNV and CDR2 is YYDKDF (reference sequence). The CDR3 covers 15 residues. As DNA, the CDR3 is TGTGCCACCAGCGGTGGGACAGGAGAGACAGATACGCAGTATTTT. Amino acids: CATSGGTGETDTQYF.

This clonotype was observed a handful of times. The junction departs from germline at one end; a sequencing error may be responsible. The rearrangement uses TRBV6-4 and TRBJ2-2, with TRBD1 as a possible D gene (5 bases). Per the germline V gene, CDR1 is MRHNA and CDR2 is SNTAGT. The CDR3 runs to 13 residues. CDR3 nucleotides: TGTGCCAGCAGTGCGGAAGGGGCATGGGAACTGTTTTTT. It encodes CASSAEGAWELFF.

The chain carries TRBV29-1 and TRBJ2-7; a possible D gene is TRBD2 (6 bases). This CDR3 is built from 16 residues. Germline values: CDR1 SQVTM, CDR2 ANQGSEA. V dropped 7 bases and J dropped 13 bases, with 35 bases sitting between them. CDR3 DNA: TGCAGCGCCATGACATCTGGGACTGGCGCTCCCTACGAACACTACTTC. Translated, it gives CSAMTSGTGAPYEHYF.

As for this clonotype: A read error may account for a junction end that differs from germline. V is TRBV6-1 and J is TRBJ1-2, with 7 bases aligning to TRBD1. The CDR3 is 13 residues long. The germline V gene has CDR1 MNHNS and CDR2 SASEGT. In DNA, the CDR3 is TGTGACAGCAGTATGGGACAGTCATATGGTTACACCTTC. Its protein product is CDSSMGQSYGYTF.

Regarding this clonotype: A read error is possible here, since a much larger clone lies one base away. This chain joins TRBV19 and TRBJ2-1; D uncertain. The CDR3 is made up of 15 amino acids. Germline V gene lookup returns CDR1 LNHDA and CDR2 SQIVND (reference sequence). The CDR3 sequence is CVSSIDSLRNNEQFF. CDR3 coding DNA: TGTGTCAGTAGTATAGATTCTCTCAGGAACAACGAGCAGTTCTTC. Full variable domain (remainder filled in from reference TRBV19 and TRBJ2-1): DGGITQSPKYLFRKEGQNVTLSCEQNLNHDAMYWYRQDPGQGLRLIYYSQIVNDFQKGDIAEGYSVSREKKESFPLTVTSAQKNPTAFYLCVSSIDSLRNNEQFFGPGTRLTVL.

J is TRBJ2-7 and V is TRBV29-1; TRBD1 is a possible D gene (5 bases). The closer fit of TRBJ2-3 to the DNA end suggests the J call may be wrong. The CDR3 runs to 13 residues. Germline V gives CDR1 SQVTM, CDR2 ANQGSEA. The CDR3 loop reads CSVSPTVLHEQYF. The CDR3, as DNA: TGCAGCGTTTCCCCGACAGTGCTCCACGAGCAGTATTTT.

This clonotype was observed a handful of times. Here the CDR3 omits its conserved ending phenylalanine or tryptophan, so a read error is the likely source. The V call is TRBV11-2, the J call TRBJ1-2, with D unresolved. Looked up from germline, CDR1 is SGHAT and CDR2 is FQNNGV. The CDR3 runs to 13 residues. This CDR3 is CASSSAVGSGYTL. As DNA, the CDR3 is TGTGCCAGTAGCTCCGCCGTGGGCTCCGGCTACACCTTA.

In this sample, this clonotype turned up once. One base away lies a much larger clone, so this may be a sequencing read error. The DNA of the CDR3 is TGTACCACCAGCAGAGATAGAGGCAGGGGAAACACTGAAGCTTTCTTT. Residues: CTTSRDRGRGNTEAFF. The gene calls are TRBV15 and TRBJ1-1; D is possibly TRBD1 (6 bases). CDR3 length: 16 amino acids. CDR1 and CDR2 (germline): LNHNV, YYDKDF (reference sequence).

About this clonotype itself: The junction shows a germline mismatch at one end, possibly a read error. The J gene is TRBJ2-7, the V gene TRBV6-1; 7 nucleotides line up with TRBD1. The germline V gene encodes CDR1 MNHNS and CDR2 SASEGT. The CDR3 length is 16 residues. CDR3 in amino acids: CASSETYGDRSLEQYF. The CDR3 DNA is TGTGCAAGCAGTGAAACGTACGGGGACAGAAGCCTCGAGCAGTACTTC.

To note about this clonotype: A junction end diverges from the germline sequence, so it may reflect a read error. The chain links TRBV29-1 to TRBJ2-2; TRBD2 might be the D (5 bases). The CDR3 contains 15 residues. CDR1 SQVTM and CDR2 ANQGSEA come from the germline V gene. The CDR3: CSVVVGVVNTGEMLF. In nucleotides, the CDR3 is TGCAGCGTTGTAGTGGGAGTCGTGAACACCGGGGAGATGCTTTTT.

This clonotype has at least ten counts. This sequence joins TRBV6-2 or TRBV6-3 and TRBJ1-4; tentatively, D is TRBD1 (6 bases). CDR1 is MNHEY, CDR2 SVGEGT, per germline. V lost 2 bases, J lost 4 bases, and 11 bases lay in between. This CDR3 comprises 15 residues. CDR3 sequence: CASSYPGGGNEKLFF. The DNA for the CDR3 is TGTGCCAGCAGTTACCCGGGAGGGGGTAATGAAAAACTGTTTTTT.

Only one count was recorded for this clonotype. The rearrangement uses TRBV18 and TRBJ1-1; D gene uncertain. From germline, CDR1 is KGHSH and CDR2 LQKENI. The germline V and J ends were trimmed by 5 bases and 3 bases, with 10 bases remaining between them. This CDR3 spans 13 amino acids. This CDR3 is CASSTEMDTEAFF. CDR3 nucleotide sequence: TGTGCCAGCTCAACAGAGATGGACACTGAAGCTTTCTTT. Looking up the rest from reference TRBV18 and TRBJ1-1 gives the full variable domain: NAGVMQNPRHLVRRRGQEARLRCSPMKGHSHVYWYRQLPEEGLKFMVYLQKENIIDESGMPKERFSAEFPKEGPSILRIQQVVRGDSAAYFCASSTEMDTEAFFGQGTRLTVV.

The table lists this clonotype with many counts. The genes are TRBV24-1 and TRBJ1-5; D is unclear. The germline V gene encodes CDR1 KGHDR and CDR2 SFDVKD. CDR3 size: 16 residues. V was trimmed by 4 bases and J by 1 base, leaving 13 bases between them. CDR3 DNA: TGTGCCACCAGTGACTCGACATTTGCGAGCAATCAGCCCCAGCATTTT. Translated, it gives CATSDSTFASNQPQHF.

This clonotype was recorded a few times. The junction differs from germline at one of its ends, possibly a read error. The CDR3 DNA reads TGTGTCAGCAGTCCCTGGACTAACGGGGTCTCCTACAATGAGCAGTTCTTC. It translates to CVSSPWTNGVSYNEQFF. The J gene is TRBJ2-1, the V gene TRBV6-6; a weak D match, TRBD2 (6 bases). Germline CDR1 MNHNY, CDR2 SVGAGI (reference sequence). CDR3 length: 17 residues.

The CDR3 region has the DNA TGTGCCAGCAGCTTGTGGAGTTACTACGAGCAGTACTTC. This sequence encodes CASSLWSYYEQYF. The V and J genes are TRBV5-5 and TRBJ2-7; D not certain. Trimming removed 1 base from V and 3 bases from J, with 8 bases in between. The CDR3 extends over 13 amino acids. Per the germline V gene, CDR1 is SGHKS and CDR2 is YYEKEE (reference sequence).

The chain joins TRBV6-5 to TRBJ2-3; 7 bases are a match to TRBD2. Trimming cost V 5 bases and J 9 bases; bases outside gene matches: 14. Germline lookup yields CDR1 MNHEY and CDR2 SVGAGI. The CDR3 loop spans 15 amino acids. CDR3 in amino acids: CASSLSELVGGTQYF. The DNA of the CDR3 is TGTGCCAGCAGTCTGTCCGAACTAGTGGGAGGGACGCAGTATTTT.

A remark on this clonotype: The CDR3 does not end in the conserved phenylalanine or tryptophan, so this is likely a read error. The chain joins TRBV10-3 to TRBJ2-4; TRBD1 or TRBD2 may be the D gene (5 bases each). Germline CDR1 reads ENHRY; CDR2 reads SYGVKD. V lost 3 bases and J 4 bases, leaving 19 bases between the germline ends. This CDR3 spans 17 amino acids. CDR3 coding DNA: TGTGCCATCAGTGATCCTCCAGGCCGGGACCGTAAAAACATTCAGTACTTG. It yields the protein CAISDPPGRDRKNIQYL.

A remark on this clonotype: One junction end does not reproduce the germline sequence, and a read error may be involved. The J gene is TRBJ2-2, the V gene TRBV11-3; 7 bases are shared with TRBD1. CDR1 is SGHNT, CDR2 YENEEA, per germline. CDR3 size: 15 residues. The CDR3 reads CASSLARGGTGELYF. The CDR3 nucleotides are TGTGCCAGCAGCTTAGCGAGAGGGGGCACCGGAGAGCTGTATTTT.